This T cell receptor (beta chain) was sequenced for a study of blood T cell repertoires in COVID-19. Across the study: Sites across the United States, Italy and Spain contributed samples from acute and convalescent COVID-19. T cells, B-cell-depleted T cells, or PBMCs provided the cDNA or gDNA that served as material.

This clone was found once. In the authors' workflow: Scientists estimated how many nucleated cells there were by amplifying reference gene primers. The assay was immunoSEQ multiplex PCR, and TCRdb's table has in-frame clones only and misses some. V and J calls and clone size come straight from that table; D and trimming were deduced from the DNA. The table shows approximately 210,000 clones, with 80% to 90% occurring only once. This receptor was taken from a man in his forties or fifties with acute or convalescent COVID-19. Sequenced material: peripheral blood.

The CDR3 is CASSARTSRREQFF. CDR3 nucleotide sequence: TGTGCCAGCAGCGCCAGGACTAGCCGCCGGGAGCAGTTCTTC. This rearrangement joins TRBV11-3 to TRBJ2-1, with 8 positions matching TRBD2. The CDR3 totals 14 residues. V lost 5 bases and J lost 10; bases outside the gene matches: 10. Germline V gives CDR1 SGHNT, CDR2 YENEEA. The variable domain in full, completed from reference TRBV11-3 and TRBJ2-1, reads EAGVVQSPRYKIIEKKQPVAFWCNPISGHNTLYWYLQNLGQGPELLIRYENEEAVDDSQLPKDRFSAERLKGVDSTLKIQPAELGDSAVYLCASSARTSRREQFFGPGTRLTVL.